The 27 T cell receptor beta chains below all came from one sample that was sequenced in a study of cytomegalovirus exposure and HLA in healthy donors. PCR employed 60 Vbeta and 13 Jbeta primers. Measured with immunoSEQ multiplex PCR; TCRdb has only the in-frame clones, and not every one. This table has 100,000 to 150,000 clones, 77% appearing once. Source material: PBMCs. These receptors all stem from a male donor in good health and CMV-seropositive.

Regarding this clone: One end of the junction varies from germline; a read error may be responsible. The V and J genes are TRBV6-6 and TRBJ2-4; a weak D match, TRBD1 (6 bases). Germline V gene sequence: CDR1 MNHNY, CDR2 SVGAGI (reference sequence). This CDR3 contains 16 residues. CDR3 protein: CASRLRGAAAKNSQYF. The CDR3 nucleotides are TGTGCCAGCAGGCTCAGGGGTGCGGCGGCCAAAAACAGTCAGTACTTC.

The chain couples TRBV5-1 to TRBJ2-2, with 7 bases lining up with TRBD2. The trim removed 1 base at V and 7 bases at J, leaving 10 bases unmatched. This CDR3 region has 16 residues. Germline V gene sequence: CDR1 SGHRS, CDR2 YFSETQ. DNA for the CDR3: TGCGCCAGCAGCTTGAGTATTGCGGGAGATAACGGGGAGCTGTTTTTT. Protein product: CASSLSIAGDNGELFF.

The J gene is TRBJ2-4, the V gene TRBV28, with D tentatively TRBD1 (5 bases). The CDR3 is made up of 14 amino acids. CDR1 is MDHEN, CDR2 SYDVKM, per germline. The V and J ends lost 3 bases and 4 bases respectively, with 10 bases between them. DNA for the CDR3: TGTGCCAGCAGTTTGACAGTTGGTAAAAACATTCAGTACTTC. Amino acids: CASSLTVGKNIQYF.

The genes are TRBV6-5 and TRBJ1-6; a weak D match, TRBD1 (6 bases). The CDR3 extends over 12 amino acids. The ends were cut back, 6 bases at V and 9 bases at J, with 9 bases in the middle. Germline assignment: CDR1 MNHEY and CDR2 SVGAGI. CDR3 nucleotide sequence: TGTGCCAGCAGCCCAGGGGTTTCACCCCTCCACTTT. Its translation: CASSPGVSPLHF.

CDR3 region: CASSVVSGVDSPLHF. In DNA form, the CDR3 reads TGTGCCAGCAGTGTCGTCTCGGGGGTTGATTCACCCCTCCACTTT. This chain uses TRBV6-1 with TRBJ1-6, with D perhaps TRBD1 (5 bases). The CDR3 totals 15 residues. Germline values: CDR1 MNHNS, CDR2 SASEGT. Deletions cut 4 bases from V and 8 bases from J, with 15 bases between.

The chain couples TRBV6-1 to TRBJ2-3; TRBD1 aligns across 10 bases. J lost 6 bases, V lost 4 bases, and 4 bases had no gene match. Germline V lookup: CDR1 MNHNS, CDR2 SASEGT. The CDR3 runs to 14 residues. CDR3 sequence (DNA): TGTGCCAGCAGTGCGGGACAGGGGACGGATACGCAGTATTTT. It translates to CASSAGQGTDTQYF.

The V gene is TRBV7-2, the J gene TRBJ2-7; TRBD1 matches 8 bases. After removal of 0 bases from V and 3 bases from J, the junction contained 4 bases not matched to a gene. The CDR3 length is 15 residues. In germline, CDR1 is SGHTA, CDR2 FQGNSA. The CDR3 DNA follows: TGTGCCAGCAGCTTAGCCGGGACAGGCCACTACGAGCAGTACTTC. Translated: CASSLAGTGHYEQYF.

The chain combines TRBV4-2 with TRBJ2-7; D uncertain. CDR1 and CDR2 (germline): LGHNA, YNFKEQ. Trimming pared 0 bases from V and 4 bases from J, leaving 13 bases between. The CDR3 is made up of 15 amino acids. CDR3 amino acids: CASSQDRSPQYEQYF. In DNA, the CDR3 is TGTGCCAGCAGCCAAGATCGCAGTCCACAGTACGAGCAGTACTTC.

The rearrangement joins TRBV7-2 to TRBJ2-2; D unresolved. The V gene lost 3 bases and the J gene lost 6 bases, with 11 bases spanning the gap. The CDR3 sequence is 14 residues long. Germline CDR1 and CDR2: SGHTA and FQGNSA. CDR3 residues: CASSFRNGAGELFF. As DNA, the CDR3 is TGTGCCAGCAGCTTCAGGAATGGCGCCGGGGAGCTGTTTTTT.

The rearrangement links TRBV5-1 to TRBJ2-2, with 11 bases matching TRBD2. The CDR3 covers 17 residues. The junction had 8 bases not matched to a gene; V was cut back by 3 bases and J by 4 bases. In germline, CDR1 is SGHRS, CDR2 YFSETQ. The CDR3 loop reads CASSSYPSGGTTGELFF. The CDR3 region has the DNA TGCGCCAGCAGCTCCTACCCTAGCGGGGGGACCACCGGGGAGCTGTTTTTT.

The gene calls are TRBV2 and TRBJ1-2, with no clear D. The CDR3 runs to 15 residues. The V end lost 8 bases, the J end lost 0 bases, and 16 bases lay between the germline ends. Germline V CDR1 and CDR2: SNHLY, FYNNEI. The DNA for the CDR3 is TGTGCCAGCTTCGCCCCGGGTCGGTCTAACTATGGCTACACCTTC. Translated: CASFAPGRSNYGYTF. The whole variable domain, remainder taken from reference TRBV2 and TRBJ1-2, is EPEVTQTPSHQVTQMGQEVILRCVPISNHLYFYWYRQILGQKVEFLVSFYNNEISEKSEIFDDQFSVERPDGSNFTLKIRSTKLEDSAMYFCASFAPGRSNYGYTFGSGTRLTVV.

This clone was counted only a few times. J is TRBJ2-6 and V is TRBV7-2; 8 bases are a match to TRBD2. Trimming at V came to 2 bases and at J to 0 bases, leaving 3 bases not matched to a gene. The CDR3 has 17 residues. Germline CDR1 reads SGHTA; CDR2 reads FQGNSA. The CDR3 nucleotides are TGTGCCAGCAGCTTAAACGGGGGGGCCTCTGGGGCCAACGTCCTGACTTTC. This encodes CASSLNGGASGANVLTF.

The V and J genes are TRBV6-6 and TRBJ2-7, with 10 bases fitting TRBD2. Unmatched junction bases numbered 0, after V lost 2 bases and J lost 2 bases. The length of the CDR3 is 14 residues. Germline loops: CDR1 MNHNY, CDR2 SVGAGI (reference sequence). CDR3 region: CASSYLAGAYEQYF. For the CDR3, the DNA is TGTGCCAGCAGTTACCTAGCGGGAGCCTACGAGCAGTACTTC.

This chain joins TRBV28 and TRBJ1-1; 8 bases match TRBD1. The J segment lost 0 bases and the V segment lost 6 bases, leaving 3 bases of the junction unmatched. The CDR3 runs to 14 residues. Germline V CDR1 and CDR2: MDHEN, SYDVKM. This CDR3 reads CASRVDRVNTEAFF. For the CDR3, the DNA is TGTGCCAGCAGGGTGGACAGGGTGAACACTGAAGCTTTCTTT.

V usage is TRBV7-9 and J usage is TRBJ1-5; D unresolved. Per the germline V gene, CDR1 is SEHNR and CDR2 is FQNEAQ (reference sequence). The CDR3 contains 13 residues. The V gene lost 4 bases and the J gene lost 7 bases, with 11 bases spanning the gap. The CDR3 bases are TGTGCCAGCAGCTACTCGTCCAAGCAGCCCCAGCATTTT. It translates to CASSYSSKQPQHF. The full variable domain, in which reference TRBV7-9 and TRBJ1-5 provide the parts outside the CDR3, is DTGVSQNPRHKITKRGQNVTFRCDPISEHNRLYWYRQTLGQGPEFLTYFQNEAQLEKSRLLSDRFSAERPKGSFSTLEIQRTEQGDSAMYLCASSYSSKQPQHFGDGTRLSIL.

This chain joins TRBV5-1 and TRBJ1-3; no reliable D call. The CDR3 runs 15 residues. From germline, CDR1 is SGHRS and CDR2 YFSETQ. Trimming cost V 5 bases and J 4 bases, with 16 bases left between them. The CDR3 coding sequence is TGCGCCAGCAGTCCTCCTACAGAATTCGGAAACACCATATATTTT. It translates to CASSPPTEFGNTIYF.

The chain couples TRBV27 to TRBJ2-3; 7 bases fit TRBD2. Germline CDR1 is MNHEY and CDR2 is SMNVEV (reference sequence). The CDR3 loop spans 16 amino acids. V lost 1 base and J lost 0; bases outside the gene matches: 4. CDR3 in DNA: TGTGCCAGCAGTTTATATAGCGGGCCTAGCACAGATACGCAGTATTTT. The encoded protein is CASSLYSGPSTDTQYF.

The V gene is TRBV5-1, the J gene TRBJ2-7, with TRBD1 identical over 10 bases. This CDR3 is built from 15 residues. The V segment lost 0 bases and the J segment 4 bases; nucleotides outside the gene matches: 4. Per the germline V gene, CDR1 is SGHRS and CDR2 is YFSETQ. The CDR3 region is CASSLGGQGRYEQYF. The CDR3 nucleotides read TGCGCCAGCAGCTTGGGGGGACAGGGGCGGTACGAGCAGTACTTC.

This clone has a handful of counts. The genes are TRBV5-1 and TRBJ2-3; 11 nucleotides match TRBD2. V lost 4 bases, J lost 4 bases, and 5 bases stayed unmatched. The CDR3 covers 15 residues. Germline V gene data show CDR1 as SGHRS and CDR2 as YFSETQ. CDR3: CASSGPLAGADTQYF. The DNA of the CDR3 is TGCGCCAGCAGCGGCCCACTAGCGGGAGCAGATACGCAGTATTTT.

This clone was observed a single time. The chain joins TRBV5-6 to TRBJ2-1; D is ambiguous. Per the germline V gene, CDR1 is SGHDT and CDR2 is YYEEEE. V dropped 3 bases and J dropped 2 bases, with 9 bases sitting between them. CDR3 size: 14 residues. CDR3 in amino acids: CASSSGPAYNEQFF. In nucleotides, the CDR3 is TGTGCCAGCAGCTCTGGGCCGGCCTACAATGAGCAGTTCTTC.

The chain is built from TRBV5-6 and TRBJ2-2, with TRBD2 matching over 8 bases. In germline, CDR1 is SGHDT, CDR2 YYEEEE. The CDR3 has 15 residues. With V trimmed by 1 base and J by 5 bases, 4 bases remained unmatched. Here the CDR3 DNA reads TGTGCCAGCAGCTTGACGGGGGGGGCGACCGGGGAGCTGTTTTTT. Protein sequence: CASSLTGGATGELFF.

This sequence joins TRBV11-2 and TRBJ1-1, with a tentative D call TRBD1 (6 bases). The germline V gene encodes CDR1 SGHAT and CDR2 FQNNGV. V was trimmed by 5 bases and J by 0 bases, leaving 13 bases between them. The CDR3 covers 15 residues. CDR3: CASSPRTAMNTEAFF. Written as DNA, the CDR3 is TGTGCCAGCAGCCCGAGGACAGCCATGAACACTGAAGCTTTCTTT.

This chain connects TRBV13 to TRBJ2-2, with 11 bases fitting TRBD2. The CDR3 has 15 amino acids. The junction had 7 bases not matched to a gene; V was cut back by 4 bases and J by 9 bases. Germline V gene data show CDR1 as PRHDT and CDR2 as FYEKMQ (reference sequence). CDR3 sequence: CASSSHSGRAWELFF. The CDR3 nucleotides are TGTGCCAGCAGCTCACATAGCGGGAGGGCGTGGGAGCTGTTTTTT.

The chain combines TRBV19 with TRBJ1-5; the match to TRBD1 covers 7 bases. The V gene end was trimmed by 8 bases and the J gene end by 7 bases; junction bases not matched to a gene: 11. CDR3 length: 14 residues. Germline CDR1 LNHDA, CDR2 SQIVND (reference sequence). The CDR3 here is CASHRVSGGQPQHF. The CDR3 coding sequence is TGTGCCAGTCACCGGGTCTCAGGGGGACAGCCCCAGCATTTT.

This sequence joins TRBV18 and TRBJ1-1; possibly TRBD1 for D (6 bases). V lost 10 bases and J lost 1, with 13 bases in between. CDR3 length equals 13 residues. Per the germline V gene, CDR1 is KGHSH and CDR2 is LQKENI. CDR3: CATGGAANTEAFF. CDR3 bases: TGTGCCACCGGGGGGGCAGCGAACACTGAAGCTTTCTTT.

This sequence joins TRBV6-4 and TRBJ1-5, with D uncertain. The CDR3 has 13 residues. V was shortened by 3 bases and J by 6 bases, with 9 bases between the two germline ends. Germline V lookup: CDR1 MRHNA, CDR2 SNTAGT. The chain's CDR3 is CASSEGSGQPQHF. The CDR3 region has the DNA TGTGCCAGCAGTGAGGGGAGCGGTCAGCCCCAGCATTTT.

J is TRBJ1-6 and V is TRBV10-1; D not resolved. The CDR3 consists of 13 residues. Germline loops: CDR1 WNHNN, CDR2 SYGVQD (reference sequence). Deletions cut 6 bases from V and 13 bases from J, with 16 bases between. CDR3 coding DNA: TGCGCCAGCAGCGCCCGTCCGGAGGAGCCCCTCCACTTT. This gives the protein CASSARPEEPLHF.